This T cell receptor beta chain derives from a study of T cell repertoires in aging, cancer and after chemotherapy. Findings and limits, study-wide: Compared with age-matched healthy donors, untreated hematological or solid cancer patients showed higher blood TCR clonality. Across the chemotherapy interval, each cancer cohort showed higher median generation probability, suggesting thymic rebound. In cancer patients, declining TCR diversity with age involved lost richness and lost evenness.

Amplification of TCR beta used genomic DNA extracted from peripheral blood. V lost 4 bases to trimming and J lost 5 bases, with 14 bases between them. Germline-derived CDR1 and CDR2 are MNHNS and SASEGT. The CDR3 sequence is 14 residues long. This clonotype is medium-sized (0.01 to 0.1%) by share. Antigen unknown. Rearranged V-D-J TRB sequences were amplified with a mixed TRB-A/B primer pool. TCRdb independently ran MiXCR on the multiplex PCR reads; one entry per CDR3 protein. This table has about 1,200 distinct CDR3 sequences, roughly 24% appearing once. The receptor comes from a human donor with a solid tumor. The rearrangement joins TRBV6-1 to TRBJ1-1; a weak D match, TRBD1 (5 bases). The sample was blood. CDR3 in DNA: TGTGCCAGCAGTGCGGCCTACGGGGGGACTGAAGCTTTCTTT. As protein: CASSAAYGGTEAFF.